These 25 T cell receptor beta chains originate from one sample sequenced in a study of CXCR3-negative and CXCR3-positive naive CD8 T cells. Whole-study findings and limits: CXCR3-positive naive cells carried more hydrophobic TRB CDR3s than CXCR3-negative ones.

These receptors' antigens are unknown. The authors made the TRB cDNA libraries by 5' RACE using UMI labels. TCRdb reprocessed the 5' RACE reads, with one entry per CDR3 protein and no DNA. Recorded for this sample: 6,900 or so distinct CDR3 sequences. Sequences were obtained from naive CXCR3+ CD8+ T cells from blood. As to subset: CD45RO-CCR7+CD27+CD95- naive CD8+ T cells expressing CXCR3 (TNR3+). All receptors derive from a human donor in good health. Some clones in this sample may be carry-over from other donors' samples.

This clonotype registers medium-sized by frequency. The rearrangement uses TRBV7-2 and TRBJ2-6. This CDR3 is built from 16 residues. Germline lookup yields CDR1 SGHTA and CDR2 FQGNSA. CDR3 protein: CASSLSIPTGANVLTF. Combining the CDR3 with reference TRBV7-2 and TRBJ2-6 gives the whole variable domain GAGVSQSPSNKVTEKGKDVELRCDPISGHTALYWYRQSLGQGLEFLIYFQGNSAPDKSGLPSDRFSAERTGGSVSTLTIQRTQQEDSAVYLCASSLSIPTGANVLTFGAGSRLTVL.

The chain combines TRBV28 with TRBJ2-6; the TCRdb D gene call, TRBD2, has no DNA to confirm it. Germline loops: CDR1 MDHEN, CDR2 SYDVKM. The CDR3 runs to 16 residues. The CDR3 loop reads CASTAGLLSGANVLTF.

The CDR3 reads CASSPLGPPEVRNEQFF. The chain uses TRBV3-1 and TRBJ2-1; without DNA, the TCRdb call of TRBD2 cannot be checked. This CDR3 region has 17 residues. Germline V gene sequence: CDR1 LGHDT, CDR2 YNNKEL (reference sequence).

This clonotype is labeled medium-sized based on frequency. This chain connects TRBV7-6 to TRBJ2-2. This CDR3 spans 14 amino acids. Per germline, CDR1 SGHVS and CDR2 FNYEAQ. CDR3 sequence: CASSLVRNTGELFF.

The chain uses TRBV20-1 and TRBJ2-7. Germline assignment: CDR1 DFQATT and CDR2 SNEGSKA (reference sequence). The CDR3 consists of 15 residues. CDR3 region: CSARDVKGSSYEQYF.

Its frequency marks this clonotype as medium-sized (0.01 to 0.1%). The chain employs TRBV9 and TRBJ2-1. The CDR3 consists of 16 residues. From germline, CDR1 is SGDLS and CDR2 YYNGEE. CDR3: CASSGPGSGSYNEQFF.

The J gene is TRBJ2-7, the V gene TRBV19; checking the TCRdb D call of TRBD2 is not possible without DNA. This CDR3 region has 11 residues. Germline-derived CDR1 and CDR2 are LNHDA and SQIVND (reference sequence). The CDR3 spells CASIGEGEQYF.

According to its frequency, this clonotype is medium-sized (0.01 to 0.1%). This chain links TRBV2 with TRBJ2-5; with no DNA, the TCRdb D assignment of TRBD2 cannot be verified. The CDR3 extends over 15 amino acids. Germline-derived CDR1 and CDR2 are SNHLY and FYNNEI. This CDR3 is CASWEGTAVAETQYF.

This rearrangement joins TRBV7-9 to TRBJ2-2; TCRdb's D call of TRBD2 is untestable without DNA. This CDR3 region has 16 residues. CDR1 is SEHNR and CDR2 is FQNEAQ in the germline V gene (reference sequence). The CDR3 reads CASSQTGARNTGELFF.

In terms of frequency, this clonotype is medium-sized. Here the CDR3 reads CSAYEGTGNTGELFF. This chain links TRBV20-1 with TRBJ2-2; TCRdb selects TRBD1, and the lack of DNA leaves this call unchecked. Germline V gene lookup returns CDR1 DFQATT and CDR2 SNEGSKA (reference sequence). CDR3 size: 15 residues.

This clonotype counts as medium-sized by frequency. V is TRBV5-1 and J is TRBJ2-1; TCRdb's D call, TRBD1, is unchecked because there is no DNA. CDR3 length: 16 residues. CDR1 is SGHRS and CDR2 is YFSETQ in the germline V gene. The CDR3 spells CASEPSGGRPYNEQFF.

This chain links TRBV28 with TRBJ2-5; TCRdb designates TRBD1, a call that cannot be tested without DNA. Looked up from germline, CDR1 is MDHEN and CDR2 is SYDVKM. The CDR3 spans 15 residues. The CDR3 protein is CASSPSWTGVETQYF.

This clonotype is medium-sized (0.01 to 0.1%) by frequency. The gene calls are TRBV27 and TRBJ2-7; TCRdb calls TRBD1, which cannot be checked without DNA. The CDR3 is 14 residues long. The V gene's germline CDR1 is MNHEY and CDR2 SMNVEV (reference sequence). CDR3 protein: CASSSEGQLYEQYF.

CDR3 amino acids: CATSPASNEKLFF. The gene calls are TRBV11-2 and TRBJ1-4. CDR1 SGHAT and CDR2 FQNNGV come from the germline V gene. The CDR3 extends over 13 amino acids.

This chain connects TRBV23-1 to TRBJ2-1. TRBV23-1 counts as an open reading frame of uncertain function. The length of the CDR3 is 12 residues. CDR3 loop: CASRPDLGEQFF.

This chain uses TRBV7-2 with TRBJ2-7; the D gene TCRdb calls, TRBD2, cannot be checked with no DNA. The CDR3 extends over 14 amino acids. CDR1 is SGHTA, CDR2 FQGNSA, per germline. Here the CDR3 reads CASSLDTSGREQYF.

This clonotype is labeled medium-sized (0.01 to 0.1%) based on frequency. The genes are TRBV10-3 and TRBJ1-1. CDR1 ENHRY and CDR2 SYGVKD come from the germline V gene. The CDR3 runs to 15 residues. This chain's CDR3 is CAIKEGTTATGEAFF.

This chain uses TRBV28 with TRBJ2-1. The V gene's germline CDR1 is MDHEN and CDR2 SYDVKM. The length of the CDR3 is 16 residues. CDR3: CASSLYRGRSYNEQFF.

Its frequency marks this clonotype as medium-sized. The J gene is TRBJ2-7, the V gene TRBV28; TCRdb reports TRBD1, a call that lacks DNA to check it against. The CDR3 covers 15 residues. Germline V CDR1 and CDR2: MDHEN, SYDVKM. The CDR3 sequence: CASTRGIAGAHEQYF.

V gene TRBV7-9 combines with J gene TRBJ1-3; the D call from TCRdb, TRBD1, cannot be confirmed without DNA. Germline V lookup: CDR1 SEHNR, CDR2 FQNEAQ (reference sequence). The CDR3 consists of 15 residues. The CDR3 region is CASSSTEGVGNTIYF.

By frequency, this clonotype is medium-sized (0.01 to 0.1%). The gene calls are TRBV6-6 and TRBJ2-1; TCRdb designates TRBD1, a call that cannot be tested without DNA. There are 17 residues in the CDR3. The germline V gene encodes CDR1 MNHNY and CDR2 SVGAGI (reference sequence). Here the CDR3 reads CASSSFFGEATGDEQFF.

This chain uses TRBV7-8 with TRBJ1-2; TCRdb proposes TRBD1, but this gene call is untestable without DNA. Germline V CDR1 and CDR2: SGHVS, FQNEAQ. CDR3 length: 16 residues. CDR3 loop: CASSYSGTGTNYGYTF.

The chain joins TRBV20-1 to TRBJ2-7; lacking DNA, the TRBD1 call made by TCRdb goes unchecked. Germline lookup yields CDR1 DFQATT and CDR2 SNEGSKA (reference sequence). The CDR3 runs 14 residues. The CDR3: CSARRDRGGYEQYF.

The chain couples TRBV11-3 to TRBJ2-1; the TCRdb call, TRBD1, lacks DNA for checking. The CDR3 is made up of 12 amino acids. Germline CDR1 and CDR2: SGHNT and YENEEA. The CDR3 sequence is CASSPLKEVPFF.

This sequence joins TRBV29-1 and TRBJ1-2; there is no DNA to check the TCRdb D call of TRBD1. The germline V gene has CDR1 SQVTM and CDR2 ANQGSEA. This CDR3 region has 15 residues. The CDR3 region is CSVDGGTGTNYGYTF.